This record covers a single T cell receptor (beta chain). Its antigen remains unidentified. No per-base quality is available; no much larger clone lies one base away. The entry originates in a study of shared clonotypes between healthy human individuals (TCRdb year 2020). Notes on the research overall: A few men and a couple of women, aged 18 to 49 years, made up the cohort. Per donor, three plates each were used for CD4 naive and CD4 memory, two for CD8 naive, and one for CD8 memory. To estimate repertoire size and how much clonotype sharing occurs between individuals, the study deeply sequenced the blood TCR repertoires of roughly 5 healthy adults. Leukapheresis yielded between about 0.94 and 8.9 billion PBMCs per donor. To increase sequencing depth and limit assay-specific biases, TCR repertoire library preparation and sequencing were carried out by different laboratories using diverse techniques.

CD8 naive samples consisted of CD45RO-negative cells that were positively selected for CCR7, yielding a CD45RA+CCR7+ population without TemRA cells. The donors were healthy, HIV-negative adults who had no recently reported acute infections or vaccinations. Every donor was a Caucasian adult living in Nashville, Tennessee, USA. Blood was collected by leukapheresis, and PBMCs were isolated by Ficoll-Histopaque density gradient centrifugation and then cryopreserved in liquid nitrogen vapor phase. Analytical flow cytometry was used to check the purity and quantity of each magnetically sorted T cell population. Genomic DNA was isolated from every sorted fraction and measured by UV absorbance on a Nanodrop 2000c. Overall study results and their limits: Only blood was sampled, and tissue TCR repertoires likely differ from those in blood. Incomplete sequencing was indicated by rarefaction of sorted-subset datasets, despite the large sequencing depth. Estimated clonotype richness was generally larger for naive than for memory subsets. Higher generation probabilities were observed for clonotypes shared by all four sorted-subset donors than for non-shared clonotypes. Pairwise subsampling indicated that sequencing depth was expected to affect the degree of clonotype sharing among donors. Across a handful of donors, roughly 5.4% of naive CD4, around 3.5% of naive CD8, under 2.5% of memory CD4, and under 0.45% of memory CD8 clonotypes were shared. Because the study included only a small number of donors, the genetic and exposure-history diversity represented was limited.

The CDR3, cysteine through phenylalanine, is 19 amino acids long. Only the CDR3 DNA is retained, 57 bases long and in frame from the first base. According to the germline V gene, CDR1 reads SGHAT and CDR2 reads FQNNGV. Clipping removes 1 base from V and 5 bases from J, with 9 as the unmatched junction base count. Using the deep immunoSEQ assay, multiplex PCR amplified TCR CDR3 regions from genomic DNA. Genomic DNA extracted from each cell subset was distributed evenly over all wells of several immunoSEQ 96-well plates, and each plate served as one replicate. For sorted subsets, each replicate PCR was loaded with about 200 ng genomic DNA, equivalent to about 30,000 T cell genomes. The purified libraries were quantified using a Qubit 3.0 fluorometer, sized with a Bioanalyzer 2100, and then quantified again using the KAPA Library Quantification kit. Every immunoSEQ 96-well plate was sequenced on a separate single-read 150-cycle Illumina NextSeq 550 flow cell. As for how the authors treated the data: Because the immunoSEQ output included only junctional sequences and no quality scores, the filtering could not be the same as the filtering used for full-length reads. To assign V/J genes and CDR3, sequences were annotated against IMGT germline references using PyIR, a Python wrapper for IgBLAST v1.9. Any read was removed if the V/J assignment was weak (E-value above 1e-6), the CDR3 was missing, or the read contained stop codons, out-of-frame junctions, or ambiguous translated residues. V3J clonotypes were defined as sequences sharing the same inferred V gene, J gene, and CDR3 amino acid sequence. The percentage overlap between two repertoires was calculated by dividing the number of shared unique clonotypes by the size of the smaller repertoire. Three approaches were used to assess repertoire richness: RTK rarefaction, the Chao1 estimator, and Recon v2.1 estimates of unobserved clonotypes. Generation probabilities were computed with OLGA for all TCRbeta clonotypes obtained by the gDNA method from a handful of donors. TCRdb mirrors the immuneACCESS table, restricted to in-frame sequences. Some clones are absent from its copies; in checked studies, under half trace to an unresolved V gene, and the reason for the others is unknown. From that table come the V and J calls and clone size; the DNA was used to work out D and trimming. The sample table records just over 2,000,000 clones; about 95% of these occur just once. Approximately 1.2% of the sample comes from the top ten.

The sequencing sample was made of naive CD8+ T cells sorted from blood. The cell subset or site tag for this specimen amounts to: CD45RA+CCR7+. The chain joins TRBV11-2 to TRBJ2-3; 16 bases in the middle match TRBD2. This sequence was found in a man between 18 and 35 years old in good health. The DNA reads as follows: TGTGCCAGCAGCTTAGGTCCGGGACTAGCGGGAGGGCCTGAAGATACGCAGTATTTT. This sequence encodes CASSLGPGLAGGPEDTQYF.